Listed here are 15 T cell receptor beta chains from one sample, sequenced in a study of OX40 agonist ivuxolimab in advanced cancers. Profiled with immunoSEQ multiplex PCR; TCRdb holds only in-frame clones, not every one. The table records tens of thousands of clones, about 89% of them present only once. This specimen consisted of CD4+ or CD8+ T cells sorted from blood, obtained in a trial of the OX40 agonist ivuxolimab. The receptors shown here come from an adult with an advanced solid tumor such as melanoma, head and neck, liver or kidney cancer.

Only one count was recorded for this clone. An end of the junction differs from the germline gene, which may be a read error. The chain links TRBV4-2 to TRBJ2-1; 10 positions match TRBD2. Germline V gene lookup returns CDR1 LGHNA and CDR2 YNFKEQ. The CDR3 spans 14 residues. For the CDR3, the DNA is TGTGTCAGCAGCTCCACTAGCGGGACGGTCGAGCAGTTCTTC. Translated: CVSSSTSGTVEQFF.

J is TRBJ2-3 and V is TRBV2; TRBD2 might be the D (5 bases). CDR3 length: 13 residues. Germline CDR1 and CDR2: SNHLY and FYNNEI. Trimming took 7 bases from V and 1 from J, leaving 9 bases between them. CDR3 in amino acids: CASKGARTDTQYF. For the CDR3, the DNA is TGTGCCAGCAAGGGAGCTCGCACAGATACGCAGTATTTT.

V is TRBV28 and J is TRBJ2-7; 7 nucleotides align to TRBD1. V gave up 7 bases and J gave up 2 bases; unmatched junction bases: 8. The length of the CDR3 is 14 residues. Germline V lookup: CDR1 MDHEN, CDR2 SYDVKM. The CDR3 region has the DNA TGTGCCAGCATTCGAACAGGGGCCCCCTACGAGCAGTACTTC. Protein product: CASIRTGAPYEQYF. The complete variable domain, with remaining parts taken from reference TRBV28 and TRBJ2-7, reads DVKVTQSSRYLVKRTGEKVFLECVQDMDHENMFWYRQDPGLGLRLIYFSYDVKMKEKGDIPEGYSVSREKKERFSLILESASTNQTSMYLCASIRTGAPYEQYFGPGTRLTVT.

The chain is built from TRBV14 and TRBJ2-5; 8 bases align to TRBD1. The V segment lost 1 base and the J segment 3 bases; nucleotides outside the gene matches: 10. CDR3 length equals 17 residues. The germline CDR1 and CDR2 sequences are SGHDN and FVKESK. The DNA for the CDR3 is TGTGCCAGCAGCCAAGTGGGCAGGGGGCGCGGTAAAGAGACCCAGTACTTC. The encoded protein is CASSQVGRGRGKETQYF.

V gene TRBV7-8 combines with J gene TRBJ2-3; D ambiguous. The CDR3 loop spans 15 amino acids. V lost 2 bases, J lost 1 base, and 10 bases lay in between. Germline values: CDR1 SGHVS, CDR2 FQNEAQ. The CDR3 loop reads CASSLSWQGTDTQYF. In nucleotides, the CDR3 is TGTGCCAGCAGCTTATCTTGGCAGGGCACAGATACGCAGTATTTT.

CDR3: CASSLMTSGAGSYNEQFF. The CDR3 nucleotides read TGTGCCAGCAGCTTAATGACTAGCGGCGCAGGGTCCTACAATGAGCAGTTCTTC. The chain is built from TRBV7-2 and TRBJ2-1; 9 bases agree with TRBD2. The germline CDR1 and CDR2 sequences are SGHTA and FQGNSA. V dropped 2 bases and J dropped 1; count of bases not matched to a gene: 9. The CDR3 runs 18 residues.

V gene TRBV5-1 combines with J gene TRBJ2-7; D uncertain. This CDR3 has 14 residues. Germline values: CDR1 SGHRS, CDR2 YFSETQ. V was trimmed by 0 bases and J by 3 bases, leaving 10 bases between them. As DNA, the CDR3 is TGCGCCAGCAGCTTGGGGTTCTCACTCTACGAGCAGTACTTC. It is translated as CASSLGFSLYEQYF.

The chain couples TRBV11-2 to TRBJ2-5, with 8 nucleotides matching TRBD2. The germline gives CDR1 SGHAT, CDR2 FQNNGV. There are 16 residues in the CDR3. V lost 0 bases, J lost 2 bases, and 5 bases stayed unmatched. Here the CDR3 DNA reads TGTGCCAGCAGCTTAGATAGGTTAGCGGGACAAGAGACCCAGTACTTC. This gives the protein CASSLDRLAGQETQYF.

V and J are TRBV10-3 and TRBJ2-5; tentatively, D is TRBD1 (5 bases). V was clipped by 6 bases and J by 7 bases, with 12 bases between them. This CDR3 has 12 amino acids. Germline V gene data show CDR1 as ENHRY and CDR2 as SYGVKD. CDR3 protein: CAISDSDGTQYF. The CDR3 DNA reads as TGTGCCATCAGCGACAGCGACGGGACCCAGTACTTC.

The V and J genes are TRBV6-5 and TRBJ2-3; 7 bases line up with TRBD1. The CDR3 loop spans 15 amino acids. Trimming at V came to 6 bases and at J to 3 bases, leaving 9 bases not matched to a gene. CDR1 and CDR2 from the germline V gene are MNHEY and SVGAGI. The DNA for the CDR3 is TGTGCCAGCAGACGACCCGGGACAGCTACAGATACGCAGTATTTT. Translating it yields CASRRPGTATDTQYF.

The chain is built from TRBV7-8 and TRBJ2-3; D possibly corresponds to TRBD2 (5 bases). The V gene lost 5 bases and the J gene lost 5 bases, with 11 bases spanning the gap. The CDR3 extends over 13 amino acids. Germline assignment: CDR1 SGHVS and CDR2 FQNEAQ. Here the CDR3 reads CASSKAREDTQYF. The CDR3 DNA follows: TGTGCCAGCAGCAAAGCACGGGAAGATACGCAGTATTTT.

For the CDR3, the DNA is TGTGCCAGCAGCCCCGGACGGAGGTGGGAGACCCAGTACTTC. Translated: CASSPGRRWETQYF. The J gene is TRBJ2-5, the V gene TRBV5-3; possibly TRBD2 for D (5 bases). TRBV5-3 is assigned to the ORF class and has an uncertain function. The length of the CDR3 is 14 residues. V lost 8 bases and J lost 5, with 19 bases in between.

The chain has TRBV18 and TRBJ1-2; 9 bases map to TRBD1. Germline CDR1 KGHSH, CDR2 LQKENI. V gave up 2 bases and J gave up 4 bases; unmatched junction bases: 5. This CDR3 contains 15 residues. This chain's CDR3 is CASSPVQGALYGYTF. The CDR3 DNA reads as TGTGCCAGCTCACCAGTACAGGGGGCACTCTATGGCTACACCTTC.

This clone came up a few times. The V and J genes are TRBV7-3 and TRBJ2-1; D tentatively fits TRBD1 or TRBD2 (5 bases each). The V and J ends lost 2 bases and 7 bases respectively, with 15 bases between them. Germline assignment: CDR1 SGHTA and CDR2 FQGTGA. The CDR3 length is 15 residues. The DNA of the CDR3 is TGTGCCAGCAGCTTAGGGACGAATTCGGCGAATGAGCAGTTCTTC. Translating gives CASSLGTNSANEQFF.

The V gene is TRBV7-8, the J gene TRBJ2-1, with 10 bases fitting TRBD1. CDR1 and CDR2 from the germline V gene are SGHVS and FQNEAQ. This CDR3 is 15 amino acids long. The V gene end was trimmed by 0 bases and the J gene end by 8 bases; junction bases not matched to a gene: 4. The CDR3 here is CASSLAGTGEYEQFF. In DNA form, the CDR3 reads TGTGCCAGCAGCTTAGCCGGGACAGGGGAGTATGAGCAGTTCTTC. Together with reference TRBV7-8 and TRBJ2-1, the CDR3 gives the full variable domain: GAGVSQSPRYKVAKRGQDVALRCDPISGHVSLFWYQQALGQGPEFLTYFQNEAQLDKSGLPSDRFFAERPEGSVSTLKIQRTQQEDSAVYLCASSLAGTGEYEQFFGPGTRLTVL.